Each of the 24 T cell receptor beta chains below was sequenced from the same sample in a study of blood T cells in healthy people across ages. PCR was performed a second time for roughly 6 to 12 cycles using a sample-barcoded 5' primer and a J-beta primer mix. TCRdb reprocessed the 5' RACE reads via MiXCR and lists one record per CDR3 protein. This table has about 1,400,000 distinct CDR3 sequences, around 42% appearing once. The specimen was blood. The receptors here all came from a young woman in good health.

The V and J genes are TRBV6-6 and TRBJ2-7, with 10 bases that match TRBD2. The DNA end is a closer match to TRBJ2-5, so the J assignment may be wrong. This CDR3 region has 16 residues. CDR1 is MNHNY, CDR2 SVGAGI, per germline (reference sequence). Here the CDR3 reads CASSLLAGVGLETQYF. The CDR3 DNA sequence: TGTGCCAGCAGTCTCCTAGCGGGAGTAGGGCTGGAGACCCAGTACTTC.

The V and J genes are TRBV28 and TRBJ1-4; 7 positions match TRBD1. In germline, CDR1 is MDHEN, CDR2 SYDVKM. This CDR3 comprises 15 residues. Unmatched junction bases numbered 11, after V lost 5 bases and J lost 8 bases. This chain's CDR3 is CASSAPTGRTEKLFF. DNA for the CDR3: TGTGCCAGCAGTGCTCCGACAGGGAGAACGGAAAAACTGTTTTTT.

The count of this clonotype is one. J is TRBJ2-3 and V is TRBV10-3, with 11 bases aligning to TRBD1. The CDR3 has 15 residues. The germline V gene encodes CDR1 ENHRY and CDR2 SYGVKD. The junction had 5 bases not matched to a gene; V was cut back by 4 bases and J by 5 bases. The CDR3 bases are TGTGCCATCAGTGGAACGGACAGGGGGCAAGATACGCAGTATTTT. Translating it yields CAISGTDRGQDTQYF.

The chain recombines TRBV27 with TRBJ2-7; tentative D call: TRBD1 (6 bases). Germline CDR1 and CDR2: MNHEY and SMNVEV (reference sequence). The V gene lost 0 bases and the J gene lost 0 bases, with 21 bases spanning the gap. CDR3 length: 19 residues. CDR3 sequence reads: CASSLSWSDRLRASYEQYF. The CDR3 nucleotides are TGTGCCAGCAGTTTATCGTGGTCCGACAGGTTAAGGGCCTCCTACGAGCAGTACTTC.

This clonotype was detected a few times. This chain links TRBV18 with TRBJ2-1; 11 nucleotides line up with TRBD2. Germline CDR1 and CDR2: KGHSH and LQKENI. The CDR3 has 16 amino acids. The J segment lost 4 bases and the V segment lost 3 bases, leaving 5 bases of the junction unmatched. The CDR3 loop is CASSPTLAGGYNEQFF. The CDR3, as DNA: TGTGCCAGCTCACCTACTCTAGCGGGGGGTTACAATGAGCAGTTCTTC.

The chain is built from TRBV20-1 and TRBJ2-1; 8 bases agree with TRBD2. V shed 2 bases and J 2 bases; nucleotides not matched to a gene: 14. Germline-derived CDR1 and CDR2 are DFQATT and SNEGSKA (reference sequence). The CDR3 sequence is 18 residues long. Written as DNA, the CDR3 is TGCAGTGCTAGAAAAGGTGAGCGGGAGACACGAACCTACAATGAGCAGTTCTTC. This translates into CSARKGERETRTYNEQFF.

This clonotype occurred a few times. For the CDR3, the DNA is TGTGCCAGCAGTGGGGCCGGGACAGGGGACTATGGCTACACCTTC. It yields the protein CASSGAGTGDYGYTF. The chain carries TRBV28 and TRBJ1-2, with 10 bases that match TRBD1. CDR3 length equals 15 residues. The junction had 6 bases not matched to a gene; V was cut back by 5 bases and J by 3 bases. The germline gives CDR1 MDHEN, CDR2 SYDVKM.

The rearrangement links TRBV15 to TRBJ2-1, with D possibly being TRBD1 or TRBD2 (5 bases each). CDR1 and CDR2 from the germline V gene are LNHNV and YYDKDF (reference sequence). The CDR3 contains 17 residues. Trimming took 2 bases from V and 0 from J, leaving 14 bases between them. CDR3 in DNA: TGTGCCACCAGCAGATGGCCCGGGACCCGCTCCTACAATGAGCAGTTCTTC. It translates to CATSRWPGTRSYNEQFF.

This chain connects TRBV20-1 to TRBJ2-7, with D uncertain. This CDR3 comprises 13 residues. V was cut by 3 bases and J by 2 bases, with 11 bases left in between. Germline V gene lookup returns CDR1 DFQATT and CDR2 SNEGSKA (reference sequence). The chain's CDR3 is CSASFALTYEQYF. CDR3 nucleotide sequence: TGCAGTGCTAGTTTCGCGCTCACCTACGAGCAGTACTTC.

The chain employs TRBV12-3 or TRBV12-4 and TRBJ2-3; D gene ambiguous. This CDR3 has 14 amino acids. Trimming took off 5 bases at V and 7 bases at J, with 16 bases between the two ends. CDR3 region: CASSLHRIGYTQYF. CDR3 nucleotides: TGTGCCAGCAGTCTCCACCGAATCGGATATACGCAGTATTTT.

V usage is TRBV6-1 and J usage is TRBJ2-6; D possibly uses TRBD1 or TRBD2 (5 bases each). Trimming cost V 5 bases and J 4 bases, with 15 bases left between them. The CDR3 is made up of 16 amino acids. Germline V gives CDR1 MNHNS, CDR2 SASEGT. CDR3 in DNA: TGTGCCAGCAGTCGGGGCCCTCCCATCGGGGCCAACGTCCTGACTTTC. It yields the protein CASSRGPPIGANVLTF.

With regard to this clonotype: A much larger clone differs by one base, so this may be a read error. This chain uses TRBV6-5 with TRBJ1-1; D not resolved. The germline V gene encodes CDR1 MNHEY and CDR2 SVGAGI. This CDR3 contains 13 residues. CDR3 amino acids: CASSDSGYTEAFF. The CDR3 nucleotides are TGTGCCAGCAGTGACTCGGGGTACACTGAAGCTTTCTTT.

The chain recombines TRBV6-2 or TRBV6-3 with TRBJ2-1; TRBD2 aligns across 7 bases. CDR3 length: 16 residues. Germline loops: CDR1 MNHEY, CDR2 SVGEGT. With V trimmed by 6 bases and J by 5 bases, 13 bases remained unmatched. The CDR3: CASSIGRRGGHNEQFF. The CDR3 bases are TGTGCCAGCAGCATCGGCCGGCGCGGGGGACACAATGAGCAGTTCTTC.

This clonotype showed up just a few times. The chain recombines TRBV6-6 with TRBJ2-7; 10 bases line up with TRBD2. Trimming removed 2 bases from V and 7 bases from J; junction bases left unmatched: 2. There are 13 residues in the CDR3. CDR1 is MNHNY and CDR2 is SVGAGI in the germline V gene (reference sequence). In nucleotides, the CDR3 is TGTGCCAGCAGTTACCCGACTAGCGGGGAGCAGTACTTC. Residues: CASSYPTSGEQYF.

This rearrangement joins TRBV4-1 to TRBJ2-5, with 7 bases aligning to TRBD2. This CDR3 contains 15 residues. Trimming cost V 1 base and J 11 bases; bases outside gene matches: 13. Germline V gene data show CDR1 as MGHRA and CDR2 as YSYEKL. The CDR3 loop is CASSQAPGGGDEQYF. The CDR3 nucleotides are TGCGCCAGCAGCCAAGCCCCGGGGGGAGGGGATGAGCAGTACTTC.

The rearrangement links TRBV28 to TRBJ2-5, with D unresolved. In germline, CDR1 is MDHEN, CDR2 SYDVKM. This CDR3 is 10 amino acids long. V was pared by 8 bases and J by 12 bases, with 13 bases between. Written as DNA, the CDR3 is TGTGCCAGCGGATCTCTTACTAAGTACTTC. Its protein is CASGSLTKYF.

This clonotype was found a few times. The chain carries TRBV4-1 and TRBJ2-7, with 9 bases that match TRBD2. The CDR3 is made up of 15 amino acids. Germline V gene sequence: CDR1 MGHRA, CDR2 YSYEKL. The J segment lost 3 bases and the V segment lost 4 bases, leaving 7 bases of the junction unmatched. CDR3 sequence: CASSRPGTSFYEQYF. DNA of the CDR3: TGCGCCAGCAGCCGCCCCGGGACTAGCTTCTACGAGCAGTACTTC.

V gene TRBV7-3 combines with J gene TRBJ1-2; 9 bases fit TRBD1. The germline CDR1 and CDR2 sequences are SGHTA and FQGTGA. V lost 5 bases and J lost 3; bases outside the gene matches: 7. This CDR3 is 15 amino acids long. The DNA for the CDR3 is TGTGCCAGCAGCCGACTCACAGGGGGCTACTATGGCTACACCTTC. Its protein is CASSRLTGGYYGYTF.

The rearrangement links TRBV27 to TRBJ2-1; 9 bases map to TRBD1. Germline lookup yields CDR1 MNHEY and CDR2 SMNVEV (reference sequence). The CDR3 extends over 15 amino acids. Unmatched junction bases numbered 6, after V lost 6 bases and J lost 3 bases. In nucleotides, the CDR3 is TGTGCCAGCAGACGGGGACAGGGTTTCTACAATGAGCAGTTCTTC. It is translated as CASRRGQGFYNEQFF.

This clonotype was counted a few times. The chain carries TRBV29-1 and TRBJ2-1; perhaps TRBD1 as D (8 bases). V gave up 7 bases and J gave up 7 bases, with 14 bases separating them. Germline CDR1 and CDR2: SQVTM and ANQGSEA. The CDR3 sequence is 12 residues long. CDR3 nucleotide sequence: TGCAGCGCTGGACAGGGAGGGAATGAGCAGTTCTTC. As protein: CSAGQGGNEQFF.

In DNA form, the CDR3 reads TGTGCCAGCAGCTTAGAACAGTCTCGTTATGGCTACACCTTC. Translated, it gives CASSLEQSRYGYTF. The chain combines TRBV7-9 with TRBJ1-2; D remains unclear. V gave up 1 base and J gave up 5 bases, with 11 bases separating them. Germline assignment: CDR1 SEHNR and CDR2 FQNEAQ (reference sequence). CDR3 length equals 14 residues.

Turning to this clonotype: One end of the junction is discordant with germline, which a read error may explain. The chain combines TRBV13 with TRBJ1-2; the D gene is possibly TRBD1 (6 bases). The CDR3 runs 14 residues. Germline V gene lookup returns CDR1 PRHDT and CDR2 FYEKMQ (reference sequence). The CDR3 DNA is TGTGCCAGCAGCGTAGGCCCTCAGGGGTATGGCTACACCTTC. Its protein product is CASSVGPQGYGYTF.

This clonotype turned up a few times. This CDR3 is CASSEQRGPFYEQYF. DNA for the CDR3: TGTGCCAGCAGTGAACAAAGGGGCCCTTTCTACGAGCAGTACTTC. The chain combines TRBV6-1 with TRBJ2-7, with D perhaps matching TRBD1 (5 bases). From germline, CDR1 is MNHNS and CDR2 SASEGT. V was pared by 2 bases and J by 3 bases, with 14 bases between. The CDR3 covers 15 residues.

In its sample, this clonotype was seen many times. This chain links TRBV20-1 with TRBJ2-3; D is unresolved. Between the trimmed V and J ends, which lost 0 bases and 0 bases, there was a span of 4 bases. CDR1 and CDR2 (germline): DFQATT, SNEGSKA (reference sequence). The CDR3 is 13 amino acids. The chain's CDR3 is CSAREESTDTQYF. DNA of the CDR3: TGCAGTGCTAGAGAGGAGAGCACAGATACGCAGTATTTT.